This TCR beta chain was identified during a study of technical replicates of blood from a handful of donors. The CDR3 runs 15 residues. Per germline, CDR1 SNHLY and CDR2 FYNNEI. V was pared by 4 bases and J by 4 bases, with 17 bases between. This table comes from immunoSEQ multiplex PCR, and its TCRdb copy is limited to in-frame clones, with some not included. In the table there are some 90,000 clones, approximately 95% of which are singletons. This chain joins TRBV2 and TRBJ2-7; a possible D gene is TRBD1 (7 bases). Sequencing was done on a sample of T cells isolated from PBMCs. The receptor comes from a human donor in good health. The CDR3 DNA sequence: TGTGCCAGCAGTGTTAGCCAGGGGGGTGGATACGAGCAGTACTTC. This gives the protein CASSVSQGGGYEQYF.